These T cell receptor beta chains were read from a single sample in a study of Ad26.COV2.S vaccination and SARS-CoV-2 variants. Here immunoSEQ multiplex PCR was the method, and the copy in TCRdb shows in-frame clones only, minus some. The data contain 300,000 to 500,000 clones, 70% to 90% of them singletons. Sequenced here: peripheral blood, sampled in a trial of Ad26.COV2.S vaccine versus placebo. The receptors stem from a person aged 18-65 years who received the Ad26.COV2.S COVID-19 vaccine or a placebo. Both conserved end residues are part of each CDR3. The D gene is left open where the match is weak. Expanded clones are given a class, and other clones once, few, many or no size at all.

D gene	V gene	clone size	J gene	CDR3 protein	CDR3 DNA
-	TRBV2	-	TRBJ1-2	CASSEAGGSGYTF	TGTGCCAGCAGTGAAGCGGGGGGAAGTGGCTACACCTTC
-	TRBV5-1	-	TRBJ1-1	CASSATRYRYTEAFF	TGCGCCAGCAGCGCGACCCGGTACAGATACACTGAAGCTTTCTTT
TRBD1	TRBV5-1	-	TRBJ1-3	CASTRDRGNTIYF	TGCGCCAGCACCCGGGACAGAGGAAACACCATATATTTT
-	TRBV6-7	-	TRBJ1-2	CASSYFPGEHGYTF	TGTGCCAGCAGTTACTTCCCAGGGGAGCATGGCTACACCTTC
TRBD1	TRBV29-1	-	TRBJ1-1	CSAGQGAVEAFF	TGCAGCGCCGGACAGGGGGCTGTTGAAGCTTTCTTT
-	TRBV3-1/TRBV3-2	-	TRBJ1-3	CASSQGARGNTIYF	TGTGCCAGCAGCCAAGGGGCGAGGGGAAACACCATATATTTT
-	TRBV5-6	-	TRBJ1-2	CASSLNSFNYGYTF	TGTGCCAGCAGCTTGAACAGCTTTAACTATGGCTACACCTTC
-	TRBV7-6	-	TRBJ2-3	CASSLALGATDTQYF	TGTGCCAGCAGCCTAGCGCTGGGGGCCACAGATACGCAGTATTTT
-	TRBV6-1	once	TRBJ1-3	CASSEGKGDPGNTIYF	TGTGCCAGCAGTGAAGGCAAGGGAGACCCTGGAAACACCATATATTTT
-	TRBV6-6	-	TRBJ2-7	CASSHQGTGGGRPYEQYF	TGTGCCAGCAGTCACCAGGGGACAGGCGGGGGCCGTCCCTACGAGCAGTACTTC
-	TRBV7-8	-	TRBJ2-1	CASSTRDTINEQFF	TGTGCCAGCAGTACCCGGGACACGATCAATGAGCAGTTCTTC
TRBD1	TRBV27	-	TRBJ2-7	CASSPVTGSHEQYF	TGTGCCAGCAGTCCAGTGACAGGGTCCCACGAGCAGTACTTC
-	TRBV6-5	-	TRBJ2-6	CASSYLGTGANVLTF	TGTGCCAGCAGTTACCTAGGGACTGGGGCCAACGTCCTGACTTTC
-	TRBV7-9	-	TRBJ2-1	CASSPGYEQFF	TGTGCCAGCAGCCCGGGTTATGAGCAGTTCTTC
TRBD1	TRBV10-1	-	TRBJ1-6	CARNLRGARNSPLHF	TGCGCCCGAAATCTCAGGGGGGCAAGGAATTCACCCCTCCACTTT
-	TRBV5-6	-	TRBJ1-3	CASSLTGIGNTIYF	TGTGCCAGCAGCCTTACAGGGATTGGAAACACCATATATTTT
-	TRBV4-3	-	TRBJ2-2	CASSQDLENTGELFF	TGCGCCAGCAGCCAAGATTTGGAGAACACCGGGGAGCTGTTTTTT
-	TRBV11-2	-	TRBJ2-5	CASSLGAAGGNQETQYF	TGTGCCAGCAGCTTAGGAGCCGCAGGAGGCAACCAAGAGACCCAGTACTTC
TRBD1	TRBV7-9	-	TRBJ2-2	CASSVRRTGVTNTGELFF	TGTGCCAGCAGCGTGAGACGGACAGGGGTTACGAACACCGGGGAGCTGTTTTTT
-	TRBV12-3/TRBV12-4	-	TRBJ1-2	CASSLTVGAGYTF	TGTGCCAGCAGTTTAACGGTGGGAGCTGGCTACACCTTC
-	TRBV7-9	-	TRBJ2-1	CASSPEGWSYNEQFF	TGTGCCAGCAGCCCGGAGGGATGGTCCTACAATGAGCAGTTCTTC
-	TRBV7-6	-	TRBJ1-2	CASSLGLGGGGYTF	TGTGCCAGCAGCTTAGGGCTTGGGGGCGGTGGCTACACCTTC
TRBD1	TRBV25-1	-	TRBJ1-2	CASSEQGVYGYTF	TGTGCCAGCAGTGAACAGGGGGTGTATGGCTACACCTTC
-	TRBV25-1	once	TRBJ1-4	CASSEGSRDGNEKLFF	TGTGCCAGCAGTGAAGGTTCTAGGGACGGGAATGAAAAACTGTTTTTT
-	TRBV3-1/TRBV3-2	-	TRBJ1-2	CASSQDIEGANYGYTF	TGTGCCAGCAGCCAAGACATCGAGGGAGCTAACTATGGCTACACCTTC
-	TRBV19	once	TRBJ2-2	CASSIGAGPGELFF	TGTGCCAGTAGTATCGGGGCTGGCCCCGGGGAGCTGTTTTTT
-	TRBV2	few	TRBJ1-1	CASSERQLNTEAFF	TGTGCCAGCAGTGAACGCCAGTTGAACACTGAAGCTTTCTTT
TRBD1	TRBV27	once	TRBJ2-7	CASSLYQGALEQYF	TGTGCCAGCAGTTTGTATCAGGGGGCTCTCGAGCAGTACTTC
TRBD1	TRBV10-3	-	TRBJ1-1	CAIGTGGGMNTEAFF	TGTGCCATCGGGACAGGGGGCGGCATGAACACTGAAGCTTTCTTT
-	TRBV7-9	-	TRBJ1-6	CASSLALPGRGKNSPLHF	TGTGCCAGCAGCTTAGCCCTACCAGGGCGGGGTAAGAATTCACCCCTCCACTTT
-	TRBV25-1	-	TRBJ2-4	CASSEPGSKNIQYF	TGTGCCAGCAGTGAACCCGGATCCAAAAACATTCAGTACTTC
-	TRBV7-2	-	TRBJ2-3	CASSLEALLASTDTQYF	TGTGCCAGCAGCCTCGAGGCCCTACTAGCTAGCACAGATACGCAGTATTTT
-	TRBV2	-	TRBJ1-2	CASSEPDVYGYTF	TGTGCCAGCAGTGAGCCCGACGTCTATGGCTACACCTTC
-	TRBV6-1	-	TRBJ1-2	CASSEGGAGYTF	TGTGCCAGCAGTGAGGGTGGAGCCGGCTACACCTTC
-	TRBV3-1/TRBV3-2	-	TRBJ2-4	CASSHSLGAKNIQYF	TGTGCCAGCAGCCATTCTTTAGGAGCCAAAAACATTCAGTACTTC
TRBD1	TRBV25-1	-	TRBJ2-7	CASSDGTGVAYEQYF	TGTGCCAGCAGTGACGGGACAGGGGTTGCCTACGAGCAGTACTTC
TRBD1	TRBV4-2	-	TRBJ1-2	CASSQGFTGGIDSPGVYGYTF	TGTGCCAGCAGCCAAGGTTTTACAGGGGGCATCGATTCCCCTGGCGTGTATGGCTACACCTTC
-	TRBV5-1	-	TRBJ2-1	CASSLAGRTYNEQFF	TGCGCCAGCAGCTTGGCGGGGAGAACCTACAATGAGCAGTTCTTC
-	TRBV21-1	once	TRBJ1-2	CASSKAGDSAKGYGYTF	TGTGCCAGCAGCAAAGCCGGGGACAGTGCAAAGGGCTATGGCTACACCTTC
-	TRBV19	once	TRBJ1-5	CASSISTQTYQPQHF	TGTGCCAGTAGTATATCGACTCAAACCTATCAGCCCCAGCATTTT
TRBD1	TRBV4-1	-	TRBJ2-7	CASSHVGQGNTYEQYF	TGCGCCAGCAGCCACGTCGGACAGGGGAACACCTACGAGCAGTACTTC
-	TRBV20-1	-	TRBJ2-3	CSASEGNRADTQYF	TGCAGTGCTAGTGAAGGGAATAGAGCAGATACGCAGTATTTT
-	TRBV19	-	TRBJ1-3	CASRDRPNSGNTIYF	TGTGCCAGTCGGGACCGTCCCAACTCTGGAAACACCATATATTTT
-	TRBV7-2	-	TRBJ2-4	CASRKRADVAAKNIQYF	TGTGCCAGCAGAAAGCGGGCCGATGTAGCAGCCAAAAACATTCAGTACTTC
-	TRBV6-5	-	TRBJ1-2	CASVRANYGYTF	TGTGCCAGCGTACGGGCTAACTATGGCTACACCTTC
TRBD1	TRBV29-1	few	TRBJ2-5	CSVEVGADRGQTQYF	TGCAGCGTTGAAGTTGGGGCCGACAGGGGGCAAACCCAGTACTTC
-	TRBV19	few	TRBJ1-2	CASTRTDYGYTF	TGTGCCAGTACTAGGACCGACTATGGCTACACCTTC
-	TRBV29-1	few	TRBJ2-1	CSVGEQERQIGGEQFF	TGCAGCGTTGGGGAACAGGAGAGACAAATAGGGGGTGAGCAGTTCTTC
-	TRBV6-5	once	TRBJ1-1	CASSYVGGNTEAFF	TGTGCCAGCAGTTACGTCGGGGGGAACACTGAAGCTTTCTTT
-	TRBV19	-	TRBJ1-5	CASSIGTGNQPQHF	TGTGCCAGTAGTATCGGGACGGGCAATCAGCCCCAGCATTTT
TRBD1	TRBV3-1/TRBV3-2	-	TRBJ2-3	CASSQLDREDTQYF	TGTGCCAGCAGCCAACTTGACAGGGAGGATACGCAGTATTTT
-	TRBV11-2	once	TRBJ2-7	CASSPTRGTSSYEQYF	TGTGCCAGCAGCCCGACACGCGGGACCAGCTCCTACGAGCAGTACTTC
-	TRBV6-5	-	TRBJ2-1	CASSYSSLNEQFF	TGTGCCAGCAGTTACAGTTCTCTCAATGAGCAGTTCTTC
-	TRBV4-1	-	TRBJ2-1	CASSQGWLRSSYNEQFF	TGCGCCAGCAGCCAAGGCTGGTTGCGGAGCTCCTACAATGAGCAGTTCTTC
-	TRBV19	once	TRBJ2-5	CASSIGPQETQYF	TGTGCCAGTAGTATAGGGCCCCAAGAGACCCAGTACTTC
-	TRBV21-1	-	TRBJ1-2	CASSKPSRVGYTF	TGTGCCAGCAGCAAACCTTCCAGGGTCGGCTACACCTTC
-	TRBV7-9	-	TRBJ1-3	CASSLASGAYGNTIYF	TGTGCCAGCAGCTTAGCATCAGGGGCTTATGGAAACACCATATATTTT
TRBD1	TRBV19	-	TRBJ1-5	CASSISGTGGRSNQPQHF	TGTGCCAGTAGTATTTCCGGGACAGGGGGCAGAAGCAATCAGCCCCAGCATTTT
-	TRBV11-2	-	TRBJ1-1	CASSLAGYTEAFF	TGTGCCAGCAGCTTAGCGGGGTACACTGAAGCTTTCTTT